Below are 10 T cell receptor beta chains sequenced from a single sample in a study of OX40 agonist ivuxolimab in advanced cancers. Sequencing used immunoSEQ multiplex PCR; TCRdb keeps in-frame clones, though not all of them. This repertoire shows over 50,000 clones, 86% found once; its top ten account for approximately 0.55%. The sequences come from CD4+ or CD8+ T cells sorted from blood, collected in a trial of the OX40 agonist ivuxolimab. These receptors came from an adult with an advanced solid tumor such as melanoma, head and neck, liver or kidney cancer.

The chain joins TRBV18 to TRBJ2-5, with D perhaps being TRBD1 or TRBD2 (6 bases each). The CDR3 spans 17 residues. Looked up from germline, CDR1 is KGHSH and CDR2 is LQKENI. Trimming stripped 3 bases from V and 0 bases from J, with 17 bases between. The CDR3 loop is CASSPLRLGGHQETQYF. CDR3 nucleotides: TGTGCCAGCTCACCCCTCCGGTTAGGGGGGCACCAAGAGACCCAGTACTTC.

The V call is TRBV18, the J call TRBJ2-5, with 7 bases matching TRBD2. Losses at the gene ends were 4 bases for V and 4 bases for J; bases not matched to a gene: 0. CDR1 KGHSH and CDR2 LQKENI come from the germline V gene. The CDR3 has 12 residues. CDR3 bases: TGTGCCAGCTCACTAGCGGGAGAGACCCAGTACTTC. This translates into CASSLAGETQYF.

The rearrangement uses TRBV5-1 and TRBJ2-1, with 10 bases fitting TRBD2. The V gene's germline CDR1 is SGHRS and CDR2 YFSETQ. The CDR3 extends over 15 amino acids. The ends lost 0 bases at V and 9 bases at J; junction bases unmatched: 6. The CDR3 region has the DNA TGCGCCAGCAGCTTGGGGCTAGCGGGAGTAGGTGAGCAGTTCTTC. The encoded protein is CASSLGLAGVGEQFF.

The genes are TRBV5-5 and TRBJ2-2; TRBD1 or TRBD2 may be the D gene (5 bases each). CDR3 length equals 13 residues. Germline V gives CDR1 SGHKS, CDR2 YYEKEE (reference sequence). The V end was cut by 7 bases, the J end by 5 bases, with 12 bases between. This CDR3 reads CASQTEGTGELFF. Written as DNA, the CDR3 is TGTGCCAGCCAGACAGAGGGAACCGGGGAGCTGTTTTTT.

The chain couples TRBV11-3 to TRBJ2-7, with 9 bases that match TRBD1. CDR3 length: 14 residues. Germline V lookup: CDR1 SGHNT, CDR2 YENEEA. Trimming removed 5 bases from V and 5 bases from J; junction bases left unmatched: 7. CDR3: CASSRGQGGHEQYF. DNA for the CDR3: TGTGCCAGCAGCCGGGGACAGGGAGGCCACGAGCAGTACTTC.

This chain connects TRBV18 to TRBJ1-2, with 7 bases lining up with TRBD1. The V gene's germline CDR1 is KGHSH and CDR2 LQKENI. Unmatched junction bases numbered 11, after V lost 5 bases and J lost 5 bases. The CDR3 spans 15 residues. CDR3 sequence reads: CASSATGVPIYGYTF. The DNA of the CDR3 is TGTGCCAGCTCAGCTACAGGGGTGCCAATTTATGGCTACACCTTC.

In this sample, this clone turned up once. CDR3 bases: TGTGCCAGCAGCTTAATCGTAGGGTTGTTGACTAGCGGGAAGACAGATACGCAGTATTTT. Amino acid sequence: CASSLIVGLLTSGKTDTQYF. The chain uses TRBV7-8 and TRBJ2-3; 11 nucleotides agree with TRBD2. The CDR3 is 20 residues long. V trimming: 2 bases; J trimming: 3 bases; junction bases outside the gene matches: 16. Germline V lookup: CDR1 SGHVS, CDR2 FQNEAQ. The variable domain in full, completed from reference TRBV7-8 and TRBJ2-3, reads GAGVSQSPRYKVAKRGQDVALRCDPISGHVSLFWYQQALGQGPEFLTYFQNEAQLDKSGLPSDRFFAERPEGSVSTLKIQRTQQEDSAVYLCASSLIVGLLTSGKTDTQYFGPGTRLTVL.

The CDR3: CASSLSQGYEQYF. CDR3 nucleotides: TGTGCCAGCAGTTTATCGCAGGGCTACGAGCAGTACTTC. V and J are TRBV27 and TRBJ2-7, with D maybe TRBD1 (5 bases). The CDR3 is 13 amino acids. V dropped 0 bases and J dropped 3 bases, with 6 bases sitting between them. The germline V gene has CDR1 MNHEY and CDR2 SMNVEV (reference sequence).

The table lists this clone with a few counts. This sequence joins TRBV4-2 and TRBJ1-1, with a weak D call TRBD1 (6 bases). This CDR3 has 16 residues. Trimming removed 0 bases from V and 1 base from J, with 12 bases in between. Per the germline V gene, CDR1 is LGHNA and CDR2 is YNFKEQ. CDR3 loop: CASSQEYGTQNTEAFF. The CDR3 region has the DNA TGTGCCAGCAGCCAAGAGTATGGGACACAGAACACTGAAGCTTTCTTT.

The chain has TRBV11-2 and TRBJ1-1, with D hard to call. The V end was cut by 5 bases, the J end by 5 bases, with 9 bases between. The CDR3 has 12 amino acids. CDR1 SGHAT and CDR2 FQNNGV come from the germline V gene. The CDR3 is CASSLVVTEAFF. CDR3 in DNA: TGTGCCAGCAGCCTCGTCGTTACTGAAGCTTTCTTT.